The sequence of this T cell receptor (beta chain) was determined in a study of beta chain features in type 1 diabetes. Regarding the study as a whole: The VDJ junctions of type 1 diabetes patients carried fewer insertions and more deletions. It was among patients, rather than healthy donors, that naive, central memory and Treg TCRB repertoires appeared more similar. Possibly, sequencing cDNA over-represented cells that had high TCR expression levels. Moderately but significantly shorter TCRB CDR3s were found in Type 1 diabetes patients in all four CD4+ subsets.

Notes on this clone: Its antigen is as yet unknown.

Germline CDR1 and CDR2: SQVTM and ANQGSEA. The CDR3 is made up of 16 amino acids. V gave up 0 bases and J gave up 5 bases; unmatched junction bases: 9. Isolated RNA was reverse transcribed in full, so expressed TCRB transcripts were sequenced. Naive, central memory and regulatory T cell samples yielded approximately 3.3 million reads on average. Some clones are missing from TCRdb's copy, which holds only in-frame ones; the method was immunoSEQ multiplex PCR. The data show about 400,000 clones, around an eighth seen once. Sample: naive CD4+ T cells from blood. This chain joins TRBV29-1 and TRBJ1-3; 8 positions agree with TRBD1. The receptor was derived from a young woman with type 1 diabetes. The CDR3 DNA reads TGCAGCGTTGAAGATCGTGTGACAGGGGCGAGAAACACCATATATTTT. Residues: CSVEDRVTGARNTIYF.